This T cell receptor (beta chain) emerged from a study of human T cells and chemical hapten exposure. Study-wide results and caveats: The study found expanded TCRs formed significantly more large CDR3 similarity clusters than controls.

The time point denotes: patch test 2, 6 weeks after DPC sensitization. Treatment indicated: therapeutic diphenylcyclopropenone sensitization with weekly scalp DPC. Source study methods: Sample TCR totals centred on a median of around 93,000, ranging about 20,000 to 690,600. Each CDR3 protein is one row after TCRdb ran MiXCR on the RACE reads. TCRdb, not the authors, supplied the V and J calls. The repertoire holds roughly 380,000 distinct CDR3 sequences, with about 6% as singletons. V was clipped by 8 bases and J by 4 bases, with 15 bases between them. This CDR3 is built from 14 residues. Germline CDR1 SEHNR, CDR2 FQNEAQ (reference sequence). This clonotype was detected a few times. Its antigen is as yet unknown.

The sample consisted of whole blood, taken in connection with sensitization to the hapten diphenylcyclopropenone (DPC). This chain connects TRBV7-9 to TRBJ2-1; D remains unclear. This TCR was recovered from a woman under 30 with alopecia areata. Some clones in this sample may be carry-over from other donors' samples. Written as DNA, the CDR3 is TGTGCCAGCGGGGTGCAGGTACTATACAATGAGCAGTTCTTC. This codes for CASGVQVLYNEQFF.